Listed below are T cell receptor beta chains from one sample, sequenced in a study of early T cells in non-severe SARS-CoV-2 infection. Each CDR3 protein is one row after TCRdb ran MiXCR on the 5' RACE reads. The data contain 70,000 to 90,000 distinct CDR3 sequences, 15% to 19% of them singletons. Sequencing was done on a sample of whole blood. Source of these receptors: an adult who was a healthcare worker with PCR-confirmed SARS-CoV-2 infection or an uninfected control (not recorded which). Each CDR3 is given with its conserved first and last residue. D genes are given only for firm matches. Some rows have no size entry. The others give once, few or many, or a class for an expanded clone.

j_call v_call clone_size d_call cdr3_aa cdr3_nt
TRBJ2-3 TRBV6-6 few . CASMGTPMRETQYF TGTGCCAGCATGGGGACGCCAATGAGAGAGACGCAGTATTTT
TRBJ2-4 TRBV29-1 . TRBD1 CSAQGNRNIQYF TGCAGCGCACAGGGGAACAGAAACATTCAGTACTTC
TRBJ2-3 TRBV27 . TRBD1 CASKTGGRADTQYF TGTGCCAGCAAAACAGGGGGCCGGGCAGATACGCAGTATTTT
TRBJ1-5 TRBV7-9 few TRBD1 CASSLSQGQPQHF TGTGCCAGCAGCTTGTCACAGGGGCAGCCCCAGCATTTT
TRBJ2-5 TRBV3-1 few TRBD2 CASSQRVAGAGETQYF TGTGCCAGCAGCCAAAGAGTAGCGGGAGCGGGGGAGACCCAGTACTTC
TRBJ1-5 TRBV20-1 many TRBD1 CSARAGTGGYSNQPQHF TGCAGTGCTAGAGCCGGGACAGGGGGTTATAGCAATCAGCCCCAGCATTTT
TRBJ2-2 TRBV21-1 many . CASSKYAGAGELFF TGTGCCAGCAGCAAATATGCGGGGGCCGGGGAGCTGTTTTTT
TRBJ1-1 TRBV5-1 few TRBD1 CASSRLPGGLGTEAFF TGCGCCAGCAGCCGTTTGCCAGGGGGGCTTGGCACTGAAGCTTTCTTT
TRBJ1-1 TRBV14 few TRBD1 CASSTGQGVREAFF TGTGCCAGCAGCACGGGACAGGGGGTCCGGGAAGCTTTCTTT
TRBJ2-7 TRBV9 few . CASSEGRGKTYEQYF TGTGCCAGCAGCGAAGGGCGGGGAAAGACCTACGAGCAGTACTTC
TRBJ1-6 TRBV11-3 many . CASSLGRPYIIQLKPLHF TGTGCCAGCAGCTTAGGAAGGCCCTACATAATTCAATTGAAACCCCTCCACTTT
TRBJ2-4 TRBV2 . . CASSPPGTTHIQYF TGTGCCAGCAGTCCCCCGGGTACGACTCACATTCAGTACTTC
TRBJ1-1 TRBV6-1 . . CASSEVQGLTEAFF TGTGCCAGCAGTGAAGTGCAGGGGCTCACTGAAGCTTTCTTT
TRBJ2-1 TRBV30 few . CAWSRGLQGYEQFF TGTGCCTGGAGTCGGGGGCTTCAGGGGTATGAGCAGTTCTTC
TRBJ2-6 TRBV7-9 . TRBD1 CASSLATGASGANVLTF TGTGCCAGCAGCTTAGCCACAGGGGCTTCAGGGGCCAACGTCCTGACTTTC
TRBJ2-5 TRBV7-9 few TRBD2 CASSLTREGETQYF TGTGCCAGCAGCTTAACGCGGGAGGGAGAGACCCAGTACTTC
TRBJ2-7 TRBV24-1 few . CATSDTGRAYEQYF TGTGCCACCAGTGATACGGGACGGGCCTACGAGCAGTACTTC
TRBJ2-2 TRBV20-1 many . CSARVAATGELFF TGCAGTGCTAGAGTTGCAGCTACCGGGGAGCTGTTTTTT
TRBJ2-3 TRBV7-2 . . CASSHQHPDTQYF TGTGCCAGCAGCCACCAGCATCCAGATACGCAGTATTTT
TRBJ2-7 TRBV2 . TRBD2 CASRSRAGGSYEQYF TGTGCCAGCAGATCGCGAGCGGGGGGCTCCTACGAGCAGTACTTC
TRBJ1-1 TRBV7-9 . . CASSLGFGTEAFF TGTGCCAGCAGCTTAGGGTTCGGGACTGAAGCTTTCTTT
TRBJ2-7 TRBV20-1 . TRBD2 CSARTSGRDEQYF TGCAGTGCTAGGACTAGCGGGAGGGACGAGCAGTACTTC
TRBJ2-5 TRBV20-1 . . CSAGKNQLETQYF TGCAGTGCTGGGAAGAACCAACTGGAGACCCAGTACTTC
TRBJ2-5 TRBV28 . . CASSSFTEGVRETQYF TGTGCCAGCAGCTCCTTCACTGAGGGGGTAAGAGAGACCCAGTACTTC
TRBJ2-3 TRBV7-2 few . CASSLDRATDTQYF TGTGCCAGCAGCTTAGACAGGGCGACGGATACGCAGTATTTT
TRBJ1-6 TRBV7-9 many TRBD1 CASSADRGYSPLHF TGTGCCAGCAGCGCGGACAGGGGATACTCACCCCTCCACTTT
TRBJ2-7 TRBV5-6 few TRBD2 CASSFLAGDKYEQYF TGTGCCAGCAGCTTCCTAGCGGGGGATAAATACGAGCAGTACTTC
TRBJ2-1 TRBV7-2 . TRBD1 CASSLGQGSPYNEQFF TGTGCCAGCAGCCTCGGACAGGGATCCCCCTACAATGAGCAGTTCTTC
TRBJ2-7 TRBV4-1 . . CASSQGGSSRGAIYEQYF TGCGCCAGCAGCCAAGGTGGCTCCTCGCGCGGGGCTATCTACGAGCAGTACTTC
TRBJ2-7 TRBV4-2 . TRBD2 CASSQELTSGRYEQYF TGTGCCAGCAGCCAAGAGCTTACTAGCGGGAGGTACGAGCAGTACTTC
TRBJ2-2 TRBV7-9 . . CASSLGNDGELFF TGTGCCAGCAGCTTAGGAAACGACGGGGAGCTGTTTTTT
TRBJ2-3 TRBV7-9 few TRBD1 CASSKNRQGGVDTQYF TGTGCCAGCAGCAAGAATCGACAGGGTGGCGTGGATACGCAGTATTTT
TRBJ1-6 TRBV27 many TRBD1 CASRTGGSPLHF TGTGCCTCACGGACAGGGGGATCACCCCTCCACTTT
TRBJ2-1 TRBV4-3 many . CASSHGSGVASYNEQFF TGCGCCAGCAGCCATGGATCGGGGGTGGCCTCCTACAATGAGCAGTTCTTC
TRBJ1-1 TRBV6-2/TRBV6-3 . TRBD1 CASSPRGVTEAFF TGTGCCAGCAGTCCCAGGGGGGTGACTGAAGCTTTCTTT
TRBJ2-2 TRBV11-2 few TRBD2 CASSLDGRASGGELFF TGTGCCAGCAGCTTAGATGGGCGGGCTAGCGGCGGGGAGCTGTTTTTT
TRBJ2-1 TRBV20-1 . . CSASGELLGYNEQFF TGCAGTGCTAGCGGGGAGTTGCTCGGTTACAATGAGCAGTTCTTC
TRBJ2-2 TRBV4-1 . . CASSFRTDTGELFF TGCGCCAGCAGCTTTCGGACAGACACCGGGGAGCTGTTTTTT
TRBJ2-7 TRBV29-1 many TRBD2 CSVEDIPGGYEQYF TGCAGCGTTGAAGATATTCCGGGGGGGTACGAGCAGTACTTC
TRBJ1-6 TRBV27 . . CASSFLNSPLHF TGTGCCAGCAGTTTTCTTAATTCACCCCTCCACTTT
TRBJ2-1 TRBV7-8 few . CASSLVQSRNEQFF TGTGCCAGCAGCTTAGTACAGAGTCGCAATGAGCAGTTCTTC
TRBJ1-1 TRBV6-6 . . CASSATRGQNTEAFF TGTGCCAGCAGTGCCACAAGGGGTCAGAACACTGAAGCTTTCTTT
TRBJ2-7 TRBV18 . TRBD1 CASSPTGGRTYEQYF TGTGCCAGCTCTCCTACAGGGGGCAGAACCTACGAGCAGTACTTC
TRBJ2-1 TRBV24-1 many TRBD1 CATSDYTTGGYEQFF TGTGCCACCAGTGATTACACCACAGGGGGCTACGAGCAGTTCTTC
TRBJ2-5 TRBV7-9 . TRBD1 CASQQGRETQYF TGTGCCAGCCAACAGGGGCGCGAGACCCAGTACTTC